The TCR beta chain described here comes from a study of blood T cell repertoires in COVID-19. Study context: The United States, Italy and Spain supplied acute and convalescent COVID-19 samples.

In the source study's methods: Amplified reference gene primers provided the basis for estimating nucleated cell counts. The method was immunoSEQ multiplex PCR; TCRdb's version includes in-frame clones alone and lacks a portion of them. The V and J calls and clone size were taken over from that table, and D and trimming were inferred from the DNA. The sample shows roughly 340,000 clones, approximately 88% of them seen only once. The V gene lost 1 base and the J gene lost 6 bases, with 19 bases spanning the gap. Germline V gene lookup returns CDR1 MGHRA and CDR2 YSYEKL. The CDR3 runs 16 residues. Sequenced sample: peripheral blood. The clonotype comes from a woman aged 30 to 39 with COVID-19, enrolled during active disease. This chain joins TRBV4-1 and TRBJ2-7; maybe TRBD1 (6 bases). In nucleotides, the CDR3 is TGCGCCAGCAGCCAAGTCCCCCCCGGGCCAGGGGCCGAGCAGTACTTC. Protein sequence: CASSQVPPGPGAEQYF.